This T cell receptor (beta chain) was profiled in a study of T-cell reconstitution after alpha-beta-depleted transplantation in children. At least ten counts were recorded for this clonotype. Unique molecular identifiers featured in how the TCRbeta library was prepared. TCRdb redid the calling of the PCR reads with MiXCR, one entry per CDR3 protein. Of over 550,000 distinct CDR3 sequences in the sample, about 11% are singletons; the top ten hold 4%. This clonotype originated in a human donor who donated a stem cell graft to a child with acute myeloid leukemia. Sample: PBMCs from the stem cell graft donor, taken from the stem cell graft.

The CDR3 DNA follows: TGTGCCAGCAGCGTAGGGGGGACTAGCGGGATCACCGGGGAGCTGTTTTTT. Translating it yields CASSVGGTSGITGELFF. The V and J genes are TRBV9 and TRBJ2-2; TRBD2 agrees at 13 bases. The V gene's germline CDR1 is SGDLS and CDR2 YYNGEE. The CDR3 spans 17 residues. V lost 0 bases to trimming and J lost 4 bases; unmatched junction nucleotides: 3. Filled out from reference TRBV9 and TRBJ2-2, the complete variable domain reads DSGVTQTPKHLITATGQRVTLRCSPRSGDLSVYWYQQSLDQGLQFLIQYYNGEERAKGNILERFSAQQFPDLHSELNLSSLELGDSALYFCASSVGGTSGITGELFFGEGSRLTVL.